This is a list of T cell receptor beta chains from one sample in a study of blood T cell repertoires in COVID-19. This table comes from immunoSEQ multiplex PCR, and its TCRdb copy is limited to in-frame clones, with some not included. The sample has around 230,000 clones; over 70% are singletons. Material: peripheral blood. Receptors were obtained from a woman aged 45-65 years with acute or convalescent COVID-19. Both conserved end residues are part of each CDR3. The D gene is left open where the match is weak. Size tells how often a clone was seen (once, few, many) or the class of an expanded clone, and some rows leave it out.

V: TRBV9; D: TRBD1; J: TRBJ1-2; size: .; CDR3: CASSVPGQTGYTF; DNA: TGTGCCAGCAGCGTCCCGGGACAGACGGGCTACACCTTC
V: TRBV2; D: .; J: TRBJ1-1; size: .; CDR3: CASSDGRDEAFF; DNA: TGTGCCAGCAGTGATGGACGGGATGAAGCTTTCTTT
V: TRBV21-1; D: .; J: TRBJ2-7; size: .; CDR3: CASSKGQGSRLMFYEQYF; DNA: TGTGCCAGCAGCAAAGGACAGGGGTCCCGCTTGATGTTCTACGAGCAGTACTTC
V: TRBV16; D: .; J: TRBJ1-1; size: .; CDR3: CASSQSVRGWTEAFF; DNA: TGTGCCAGCAGCCAATCGGTGCGGGGTTGGACTGAAGCTTTCTTT
V: TRBV6-5; D: TRBD2; J: TRBJ2-7; size: .; CDR3: CASREPGTGGHEQYF; DNA: TGTGCCAGCAGGGAGCCCGGGACGGGGGGGCACGAGCAGTACTTC
V: TRBV5-5; D: .; J: TRBJ2-6; size: .; CDR3: CASSPRQLALGANVLTF; DNA: TGTGCCAGCAGCCCCAGACAGTTAGCTCTTGGGGCCAACGTCCTGACTTTC
V: TRBV5-1; D: TRBD1; J: TRBJ2-2; size: .; CDR3: CASSLVGTGATGELFF; DNA: TGCGCCAGCAGCTTGGTAGGGACAGGGGCCACCGGGGAGCTGTTTTTT
V: TRBV5-1; D: .; J: TRBJ1-1; size: .; CDR3: CASSFKWGADTEAFF; DNA: TGCGCCAGCAGCTTCAAGTGGGGCGCGGACACTGAAGCTTTCTTT
V: TRBV25-1; D: TRBD1; J: TRBJ1-2; size: .; CDR3: CASSRGQNGYTF; DNA: TGTGCCAGCAGCAGGGGGCAAAATGGCTACACCTTC
V: TRBV6-5; D: TRBD1; J: TRBJ2-2; size: .; CDR3: CASNLDRGTTGELFF; DNA: TGTGCCAGCAACCTGGACAGGGGTACAACCGGGGAGCTGTTTTTT
V: TRBV18; D: TRBD1; J: TRBJ2-5; size: .; CDR3: CASSPQGDRALWTQYF; DNA: TGTGCCAGCTCACCACAAGGGGACAGGGCACTATGGACCCAGTACTTC
V: TRBV19; D: .; J: TRBJ1-5; size: .; CDR3: CASNSGLSNQPQHF; DNA: TGTGCCAGTAACTCAGGGTTGAGCAATCAGCCCCAGCATTTT
V: TRBV27; D: .; J: TRBJ2-3; size: once; CDR3: CASKVDRSTDTQYF; DNA: TGTGCCAGCAAAGTCGACAGAAGCACAGATACGCAGTATTTT
V: TRBV12-3/TRBV12-4; D: .; J: TRBJ2-2; size: .; CDR3: CASSLNSGELFF; DNA: TGTGCCAGCAGTTTAAACTCCGGGGAGCTGTTTTTT
V: TRBV30; D: TRBD1; J: TRBJ1-6; size: .; CDR3: CAWKGQGSSYNSPLHF; DNA: TGTGCCTGGAAAGGACAGGGTAGCTCCTATAATTCACCCCTCCACTTT
V: TRBV7-2; D: .; J: TRBJ2-5; size: once; CDR3: CASSFGRGQETQYF; DNA: TGTGCCAGCAGCTTCGGGCGGGGACAAGAGACCCAGTACTTC
V: TRBV5-4; D: TRBD2; J: TRBJ2-5; size: .; CDR3: CASSLGLAGMGETQYF; DNA: TGTGCCAGCAGCTTGGGACTAGCGGGGATGGGGGAGACCCAGTACTTC
V: TRBV7-2; D: .; J: TRBJ2-1; size: .; CDR3: CASSLGQWDNEQFF; DNA: TGTGCCAGCAGCTTGGGGCAGTGGGACAATGAGCAGTTCTTC
V: TRBV19; D: .; J: TRBJ2-5; size: .; CDR3: CASSIGGSETQYF; DNA: TGTGCCAGTAGTATTGGGGGGTCAGAGACCCAGTACTTC
V: TRBV27; D: TRBD1; J: TRBJ2-7; size: .; CDR3: CASSLGTAMYF; DNA: TGTGCCAGCAGTCTTGGGACAGCTATGTACTTC
V: TRBV24-1; D: TRBD1; J: TRBJ2-1; size: .; CDR3: CATSADRGVFVVGYNEQFF; DNA: TGTGCCACCAGTGCGGACAGGGGGGTTTTCGTAGTGGGGTACAATGAGCAGTTCTTC
V: TRBV5-5; D: TRBD2; J: TRBJ2-1; size: .; CDR3: CASSQAEGGSYNEQFF; DNA: TGTGCCAGCAGCCAGGCGGAGGGAGGGTCCTACAATGAGCAGTTCTTC
V: TRBV10-1; D: .; J: TRBJ2-3; size: .; CDR3: CASSDPQLGTDTQYF; DNA: TGCGCCAGCAGTGATCCTCAACTAGGAACAGATACGCAGTATTTT
V: TRBV7-9; D: TRBD1; J: TRBJ2-7; size: .; CDR3: CASSRGTVSYEQYF; DNA: TGTGCCAGCAGCCGAGGGACAGTTTCCTACGAGCAGTACTTC
V: TRBV2; D: .; J: TRBJ2-1; size: .; CDR3: CASSPDSNAYNEQFF; DNA: TGTGCCAGCAGTCCAGACAGTAACGCCTACAATGAGCAGTTCTTC
V: TRBV10-3; D: TRBD1; J: TRBJ2-1; size: .; CDR3: CAISARTGSYNEQFF; DNA: TGTGCCATCAGTGCGCGGACAGGGAGCTACAATGAGCAGTTCTTC
V: TRBV28; D: .; J: TRBJ2-4; size: .; CDR3: CASSLLILGGRAKNIQYF; DNA: TGTGCCAGCAGTTTACTTATACTGGGGGGTAGAGCCAAAAACATTCAGTACTTC
V: TRBV10-1; D: .; J: TRBJ1-6; size: few; CDR3: CASSEFGGSSPLHF; DNA: TGCGCCAGCAGTGAGTTTGGCGGGAGCTCACCCCTCCACTTT
V: TRBV7-9; D: .; J: TRBJ1-4; size: .; CDR3: CASSLELAANEKLFF; DNA: TGTGCCAGCAGCTTAGAGTTAGCGGCTAATGAAAAACTGTTTTTT
V: TRBV2; D: TRBD1; J: TRBJ2-5; size: .; CDR3: CASRTGTVEETQYF; DNA: TGTGCCAGCAGAACAGGGACAGTTGAAGAGACCCAGTACTTC
V: TRBV18; D: TRBD1; J: TRBJ1-6; size: few; CDR3: CASSPTGQGGSPLHF; DNA: TGTGCCAGCTCACCAACGGGACAGGGGGGATCACCCCTCCACTTT
V: TRBV6-2/TRBV6-3; D: TRBD2; J: TRBJ2-1; size: .; CDR3: CASSYSTGRNNNEQFF; DNA: TGTGCCAGCAGTTACTCCACCGGGAGGAATAACAATGAGCAGTTCTTC
V: TRBV27; D: TRBD2; J: TRBJ2-5; size: .; CDR3: CASRGLANPETQYF; DNA: TGTGCCAGCAGGGGACTAGCTAACCCGGAGACCCAGTACTTC
V: TRBV29-1; D: .; J: TRBJ2-3; size: .; CDR3: CSVDGWGGTGPTDTQYF; DNA: TGCAGCGTTGACGGATGGGGAGGGACAGGCCCCACAGATACGCAGTATTTT
V: TRBV19; D: .; J: TRBJ2-1; size: .; CDR3: CASSIGLYNEQFF; DNA: TGTGCCAGTAGTATAGGGCTTTACAATGAGCAGTTCTTC
V: TRBV19; D: .; J: TRBJ2-4; size: few; CDR3: CASSWGERIQYF; DNA: TGTGCCAGTAGTTGGGGGGAGCGGATTCAGTACTTC
V: TRBV28; D: .; J: TRBJ2-7; size: .; CDR3: CASAIKGYEQYF; DNA: TGTGCCAGCGCTATAAAGGGGTACGAGCAGTACTTC
V: TRBV14; D: TRBD2; J: TRBJ2-3; size: .; CDR3: CASSPTSGSQATQYF; DNA: TGTGCCAGCAGCCCGACTAGCGGGAGTCAAGCTACGCAGTATTTT
V: TRBV3-1/TRBV3-2; D: TRBD1; J: TRBJ2-3; size: few; CDR3: CASSLGDSATDTQYF; DNA: TGTGCCAGCAGCCTGGGGGACAGCGCCACAGATACGCAGTATTTT
V: TRBV24-1; D: TRBD1; J: TRBJ2-2; size: .; CDR3: CATLGGSGELFF; DNA: TGTGCCACCCTAGGGGGCTCCGGGGAGCTGTTTTTT